One sample yielded the 26 T cell receptor beta chains listed below, sequenced in a study of regulatory T cells in long-lasting Graves disease. Building the TCR beta libraries relied on iRepertoire HTBI primers, and CDR3 regions underwent Arm-PCR. TCRdb ran MiXCR on the multiplex PCR reads and lists one entry per CDR3 protein. The repertoire holds 350,000 to 500,000 distinct CDR3 sequences, with 14% as singletons. This sample's time point: newly diagnosed GD, antithyroid drugs for less than 3 months. PBMC-derived RNA was used for the TCR library. This same sample was also taken into another study, of T cells in Graves' hyperthyroidism and ophthalmopathy.

The starting material was peripheral blood mononuclear cells (PBMCs), obtained at new diagnosis, from a patient treated with antithyroid drugs. The source is a woman in her forties or fifties with Graves disease.

This chain links TRBV4-1 with TRBJ2-1; 8 bases map to TRBD1. The CDR3 runs to 18 residues. J was trimmed by 9 bases and V by 3 bases; bases with no gene match: 19. The V gene's germline CDR1 is MGHRA and CDR2 YSYEKL. In nucleotides, the CDR3 is TGCGCCAGCAGCCATCCTCTAAAAACAGGGGGTGTATTTGGTGAGCAGTTCTTC. Translating gives CASSHPLKTGGVFGEQFF.

This clonotype came up once. J is TRBJ2-5 and V is TRBV6-1; a possible D gene is TRBD2 (6 bases). Germline V CDR1 and CDR2: MNHNS, SASEGT. The CDR3 contains 15 residues. Trimming cost V 7 bases and J 1 base, with 16 bases left between them. For the CDR3, the DNA is TGTGCCAGCACTCGTAGCGGTATCAGCCAAGAGACCCAGTACTTC. Its translation: CASTRSGISQETQYF.

The V and J genes are TRBV19 and TRBJ1-2; TRBD1 agrees at 11 bases. The CDR3 is 13 residues long. The germline V gene has CDR1 LNHDA and CDR2 SQIVND (reference sequence). The V and J ends lost 10 bases and 4 bases, in that order; junction bases with no gene match: 5. CDR3 in amino acids: CATRTGGAYGYTF. In DNA form, the CDR3 reads TGTGCCACACGGACAGGGGGCGCCTATGGCTACACCTTC.

At least ten counts were recorded for this clonotype. J is TRBJ2-1 and V is TRBV20-1; TRBD2 matches 11 bases. The trim removed 0 bases at V and 6 bases at J, leaving 7 bases unmatched. The V gene's germline CDR1 is DFQATT and CDR2 SNEGSKA (reference sequence). The CDR3 runs to 16 residues. CDR3 sequence: CSARDPLAGVGNEQFF. CDR3 DNA sequence: TGCAGTGCTAGAGATCCACTAGCGGGAGTGGGCAATGAGCAGTTCTTC.

CDR3 nucleotides: TGTGCCAGCAGGACCGGGGTGGGTTCAGATACGCAGTATTTT. Protein: CASRTGVGSDTQYF. V gene TRBV6-1 combines with J gene TRBJ2-3; a possible D gene is TRBD2 (5 bases). The germline gives CDR1 MNHNS, CDR2 SASEGT. The CDR3 spans 14 residues. V was trimmed by 6 bases and J by 4 bases, leaving 14 bases between them.

The chain combines TRBV20-1 with TRBJ2-1; 10 positions agree with TRBD2. V shed 1 base, J shed 3 bases, and the junction held 3 bases outside the gene matches. The CDR3 has 15 residues. CDR1 and CDR2 from the germline V gene are DFQATT and SNEGSKA (reference sequence). The CDR3 DNA is TGCAGTGCTAGAGGGACTAGCGGTTTCTACAATGAGCAGTTCTTC. Translated, it gives CSARGTSGFYNEQFF.

This clonotype was picked up many times. The rearrangement uses TRBV2 and TRBJ1-5, with 7 bases that match TRBD1. This CDR3 contains 15 residues. Germline values: CDR1 SNHLY, CDR2 FYNNEI. J was trimmed by 5 bases and V by 4 bases; bases with no gene match: 8. The CDR3 sequence: CASSASNRGYQPQHF. For the CDR3, the DNA is TGTGCCAGCAGTGCCTCTAACAGGGGATATCAGCCCCAGCATTTT.

There are many counts of this clonotype. The chain recombines TRBV28 with TRBJ1-3, with 7 nucleotides matching TRBD1. Germline CDR1 reads MDHEN; CDR2 reads SYDVKM. Losses at the gene ends were 6 bases for V and 1 base for J; bases not matched to a gene: 12. There are 17 residues in the CDR3. CDR3 in amino acids: CASRATGAQRSGNTIYF. CDR3 DNA: TGTGCCAGCAGAGCTACAGGGGCCCAACGTTCTGGAAACACCATATATTTT.

This clonotype was detected ten times or more. The chain uses TRBV2 and TRBJ2-1; no reliable D call. Germline CDR1 reads SNHLY; CDR2 reads FYNNEI. V lost 5 bases, J lost 2 bases, and 13 bases lay in between. The CDR3 totals 15 residues. The CDR3: CASSPRDRPYNEQFF. The CDR3 bases are TGTGCCAGCAGTCCCCGAGACCGGCCCTACAATGAGCAGTTCTTC. The whole variable domain, remainder taken from reference TRBV2 and TRBJ2-1, is EPEVTQTPSHQVTQMGQEVILRCVPISNHLYFYWYRQILGQKVEFLVSFYNNEISEKSEIFDDQFSVERPDGSNFTLKIRSTKLEDSAMYFCASSPRDRPYNEQFFGPGTRLTVL.

This clonotype was detected many times. The rearrangement joins TRBV11-1 to TRBJ1-1; 7 bases are a match to TRBD1. This CDR3 is 15 amino acids long. Germline values: CDR1 SGHAT, CDR2 FQDESV (reference sequence). J lost 2 bases, V lost 5 bases, and 8 bases had no gene match. The CDR3 loop is CASSPTTGANTEAFF. For the CDR3, the DNA is TGTGCCAGCAGCCCGACTACAGGGGCCAACACTGAAGCTTTCTTT.

In its sample, this clonotype was seen many times. One end of the junction fails to match germline, which may point to a read error. The chain couples TRBV5-1 to TRBJ1-2; 7 nucleotides line up with TRBD1. The CDR3 extends over 17 amino acids. CDR1 SGHRS and CDR2 YFSETQ come from the germline V gene. CDR3: CASSLASAGGSNYGYTF. DNA of the CDR3: TGTGCCAGCAGCTTGGCGTCGGCAGGGGGATCAAACTATGGCTACACCTTC.

On this clonotype itself: This clone may be a read error of a much larger clone one base away. The chain joins TRBV10-3 to TRBJ2-2; 10 bases are a match to TRBD1. This CDR3 region has 18 residues. Germline loops: CDR1 ENHRY, CDR2 SYGVKD. In DNA, the CDR3 is TGTGCCATCAGTGGGGGTAACCGGGACAGGGGTAACACCGGGGAGCTGCTTTTT. Amino acid sequence: CAISGGNRDRGNTGELLF.

This clonotype occurred many times. This chain joins TRBV27 and TRBJ2-3; no clear D. Trimming took off 5 bases at V and 5 bases at J, with 14 bases between the two ends. The CDR3 covers 14 residues. Germline V CDR1 and CDR2: MNHEY, SMNVEV (reference sequence). The CDR3 spells CASSPLLVLDTQYF. CDR3 in DNA: TGTGCCAGCAGTCCGCTCTTAGTGTTAGATACGCAGTATTTT.

This chain connects TRBV5-1 to TRBJ2-7; D is unclear. The germline V gene encodes CDR1 SGHRS and CDR2 YFSETQ. This CDR3 contains 15 residues. With 5 bases removed from V and 4 bases from J, the gap between germline ends came to 19 bases. The CDR3 spells CASSPQPISGYEQYF. Here the CDR3 DNA reads TGCGCCAGCAGTCCTCAACCTATATCAGGATACGAGCAGTACTTC.

The chain uses TRBV7-9 and TRBJ2-1, with TRBD2 as a possible D gene (5 bases). The length of the CDR3 is 16 residues. V gave up 11 bases and J gave up 0 bases, with 20 bases separating them. Germline V gene data show CDR1 as SEHNR and CDR2 as FQNEAQ (reference sequence). CDR3 nucleotide sequence: TGTGCCTGGACCCCCCCGAGGAGGAGCTCCTACAATGAGCAGTTCTTC. This sequence encodes CAWTPPRRSSYNEQFF.

The chain has TRBV9 and TRBJ2-1; D is ambiguous. Trimming took off 0 bases at V and 0 bases at J, with 10 bases between the two ends. Germline CDR1 is SGDLS and CDR2 is YYNGEE. CDR3 length equals 16 residues. The CDR3 DNA follows: TGTGCCAGCAGCGTAGAAGTGTTCAGCTCCTACAATGAGCAGTTCTTC. Translating gives CASSVEVFSSYNEQFF.

This clonotype was seen at least ten times. The rearrangement links TRBV9 to TRBJ2-3; 9 bases fit TRBD2. The CDR3 contains 15 residues. The V segment lost 6 bases and the J segment 2 bases; nucleotides outside the gene matches: 7. In germline, CDR1 is SGDLS, CDR2 YYNGEE. The CDR3 DNA sequence: TGTGCCAGCACCCTTAGCGGGAGTGACACAGATACGCAGTATTTT. As protein: CASTLSGSDTDTQYF.

This clonotype was seen ten or more times. The chain couples TRBV28 to TRBJ2-7; D unclear. Trimming stripped 1 base from V and 3 bases from J, with 16 bases between. CDR3 size: 16 residues. Per germline, CDR1 MDHEN and CDR2 SYDVKM. The CDR3 region has the DNA TGTGCCAGCAGTTTATCATTAACAGAGACGAACTACGAGCAGTACTTC. Protein sequence: CASSLSLTETNYEQYF.

The V call is TRBV30, the J call TRBJ2-3; D is ambiguous. CDR3 length: 14 amino acids. CDR1 and CDR2 (germline): GTSNPN, SVGIG (reference sequence). The V gene lost 2 bases and the J gene lost 8 bases, with 17 bases spanning the gap. The CDR3 nucleotides are TGTGCCTGGAGTCTTCGGGCGCTCCGATCTACGCAGTATTTT. Translating it yields CAWSLRALRSTQYF.

The chain uses TRBV11-2 and TRBJ2-7; TRBD2 matches at 8 bases. The germline CDR1 and CDR2 sequences are SGHAT and FQNNGV. V was clipped by 5 bases and J by 9 bases; unmatched bases: 3. CDR3 length: 11 amino acids. The CDR3 DNA sequence: TGTGCCAGCAGCCAGGCGGGGGGGCAGTACTTC. Translating it yields CASSQAGGQYF.

Details on this clonotype: Since a far larger clone is one base different, this is likely a read error. The chain links TRBV7-8 to TRBJ2-1; D remains unclear. The CDR3 consists of 13 residues. Germline V gene data show CDR1 as SGHVS and CDR2 as FQNEAQ. Trimming cost V 1 base and J 10 bases, with 11 bases left between them. The CDR3 nucleotides read TGTGCCAGCAGCTTAGACGGAACCTACGAGCAGTTCTTC. Its translation is CASSLDGTYEQFF.

This clonotype has a count of ten or more. The chain recombines TRBV12-3 or TRBV12-4 with TRBJ1-1; no definite D call. This CDR3 is built from 14 residues. Trimming stripped 6 bases from V and 1 base from J, with 12 bases between. The CDR3 loop reads CASSPGLSNTEAFF. For the CDR3, the DNA is TGTGCCAGCAGCCCGGGCCTGTCGAACACTGAAGCTTTCTTT.

The chain carries TRBV9 and TRBJ2-5, with D tentatively TRBD1 (5 bases). Germline V gene sequence: CDR1 SGDLS, CDR2 YYNGEE. Trimming cost V 0 bases and J 0 bases, with 15 bases left between them. This CDR3 comprises 17 residues. The CDR3 loop is CASSVGAQTAYQETQYF. CDR3 nucleotides: TGTGCCAGCAGCGTAGGAGCCCAGACAGCATACCAAGAGACCCAGTACTTC.

The V call is TRBV28, the J call TRBJ2-7; 9 nucleotides align to TRBD2. Trimming took 2 bases from V and 6 from J; bases not matched to a gene: 5. Germline V lookup: CDR1 MDHEN, CDR2 SYDVKM. The CDR3 runs to 14 residues. The CDR3 is CASSLTGLAGEQYF. The CDR3 DNA reads TGTGCCAGCAGTTTAACGGGACTAGCTGGCGAGCAGTACTTC.

This clonotype was observed many times. The chain links TRBV6-2 or TRBV6-3 to TRBJ1-6; D gene uncertain. The CDR3 runs to 16 residues. The ends were cut back, 0 bases at V and 9 bases at J, with 15 bases in the middle. The germline V gene has CDR1 MNHEY and CDR2 SVGEGT. The DNA of the CDR3 is TGTGCCAGCAGTTACTCCCGCGGAACGGGAGGTTCACCCCTCCACTTT. Translated: CASSYSRGTGGSPLHF.

A few counts support this clonotype. A much more abundant neighbour one base away suggests this may be a read error. The V gene is TRBV2, the J gene TRBJ2-1, with TRBD2 identical over 11 bases. Trimming at V came to 6 bases and at J to 4 bases, leaving 5 bases not matched to a gene. There are 15 residues in the CDR3. CDR1 and CDR2 (germline): SNHLY, FYNNEI. The CDR3 protein is CASRELAGVYNEQFF. The CDR3 DNA follows: TGTGCCAGCAGGGAACTAGCGGGAGTATACAATGAGCAGTTCTTC.